Below, 32 T cell receptor beta chains from the same sample are listed, as sequenced in a study of blood T cells in healthy people across ages. The authors ran a second PCR of roughly 6 to 12 cycles using a sample-barcoded 5' primer and a J-beta primer mix. TCRdb reprocessed the 5' RACE reads via MiXCR and lists one record per CDR3 protein. The data contain 1.5 million to 2 million distinct CDR3 sequences, under 30% of them singletons. The sample comprised blood. The receptors stem from a young woman in good health.

The genes are TRBV3-1 and TRBJ2-7; 9 bases align to TRBD2. The J segment lost 9 bases and the V segment lost 8 bases, leaving 8 bases of the junction unmatched. The CDR3 length is 12 residues. CDR1 is LGHDT, CDR2 YNNKEL, per germline (reference sequence). This chain's CDR3 is CASGLGTSRQYF. In DNA, the CDR3 is TGTGCCAGCGGCCTCGGGACTAGCCGGCAGTACTTC.

This clonotype was detected once. A much larger clone differs from this one at a single base, so this may be a read error. V gene TRBV12-3 or TRBV12-4 combines with J gene TRBJ2-5; 8 bases are shared with TRBD2. Gene TRBJ2-7 matches the end of the DNA better, so the J call may be wrong. The CDR3 has 13 amino acids. The CDR3 DNA follows: TGTGTCAGCAGCTGGAGCGCGGGGGGCGAGCAGTACTTC. It encodes CVSSWSAGGEQYF.

This clonotype showed up many times. The chain joins TRBV7-6 to TRBJ2-7; TRBD1 matches 12 bases. The CDR3 sequence is 15 residues long. J lost 6 bases, V lost 5 bases, and 8 bases had no gene match. Germline values: CDR1 SGHVS, CDR2 FNYEAQ. Here the CDR3 reads CASSPGGTGGFEQYF. The CDR3 nucleotides are TGTGCCAGCAGCCCCGGCGGGACAGGGGGCTTCGAGCAGTACTTC. Together with reference TRBV7-6 and TRBJ2-7, the CDR3 gives the full variable domain: GAGVSQSPRYKVTKRGQDVALRCDPISGHVSLYWYRQALGQGPEFLTYFNYEAQQDKSGLPNDRFSAERPEGSISTLTIQRTEQRDSAMYRCASSPGGTGGFEQYFGPGTRLTVT.

The chain links TRBV5-1 to TRBJ2-4, with 12 bases fitting TRBD2. The ends lost 0 bases at V and 13 bases at J; junction bases unmatched: 11. Per germline, CDR1 SGHRS and CDR2 YFSETQ. This CDR3 is built from 16 residues. CDR3 DNA sequence: TGCGCCAGCAGCTTGGAGACTAGCGGGAGTGTCTACGTGCAGTACTTC. It translates to CASSLETSGSVYVQYF. The whole variable domain, remainder taken from reference TRBV5-1 and TRBJ2-4, is KAGVTQTPRYLIKTRGQQVTLSCSPISGHRSVSWYQQTPGQGLQFLFEYFSETQRNKGNFPGRFSGRQFSNSRSEMNVSTLELGDSALYLCASSLETSGSVYVQYFGAGTRLSVL.

This chain connects TRBV30 to TRBJ2-5, with D perhaps being TRBD1 or TRBD2 (6 bases each). Germline V gives CDR1 GTSNPN, CDR2 SVGIG (reference sequence). The V and J ends lost 3 bases and 2 bases respectively, with 13 bases between them. CDR3 length: 14 amino acids. For the CDR3, the DNA is TGTGCCTGGAGCGCGAGGGGGGCGCAAGAGACCCAGTACTTC. Translated, it gives CAWSARGAQETQYF.

This clonotype occurred a few times. CDR3 protein: CSARQWRVLQNEQFF. The CDR3 DNA sequence: TGCAGTGCTAGACAATGGAGAGTCCTCCAGAATGAGCAGTTCTTC. The chain uses TRBV20-1 and TRBJ2-1; D remains unclear. Germline V CDR1 and CDR2: DFQATT, SNEGSKA (reference sequence). This CDR3 is 15 amino acids long. The V gene lost 2 bases and the J gene lost 7 bases, with 18 bases spanning the gap.

This clonotype came up a few times. The chain joins TRBV7-9 to TRBJ1-1; D call uncertain. This CDR3 has 15 residues. Between the trimmed V and J ends, which lost 5 bases and 1 base, there was a span of 14 bases. CDR1 and CDR2 (germline): SEHNR, FQNEAQ (reference sequence). The CDR3 reads CASSHEGGSNTEAFF. The CDR3 coding sequence is TGTGCCAGCAGCCACGAGGGAGGGTCGAACACTGAAGCTTTCTTT.

This clonotype was counted once. V gene TRBV6-6 combines with J gene TRBJ2-5, with D perhaps matching TRBD1 (6 bases). Near its end, the DNA agrees better with TRBJ2-7, so the J call may be wrong. Germline lookup yields CDR1 MNHNY and CDR2 SVGAGI (reference sequence). This CDR3 comprises 13 residues. The CDR3 spells CASTIGQFYEQYF. The CDR3 nucleotides are TGTGCCAGCACCATAGGACAGTTCTACGAGCAGTACTTC.

The chain combines TRBV20-1 with TRBJ2-1; TRBD2 agrees at 13 bases. The CDR3 covers 19 residues. Per the germline V gene, CDR1 is DFQATT and CDR2 is SNEGSKA (reference sequence). V shed 2 bases and J 2 bases; nucleotides not matched to a gene: 12. In DNA form, the CDR3 reads TGCAGTGCTAGATATCCGGGACTAGCGGGAAGGGCGCCCTACAATGAGCAGTTCTTC. This translates into CSARYPGLAGRAPYNEQFF.

Only one count was recorded for this clonotype. This may stem from a read error, because a much larger clone lies one nucleotide away. The DNA of the CDR3 is TGTGCCAGCCGGGGCCTCAATGAGCAGTACTTC. It translates to CASRGLNEQYF. J is TRBJ2-5 and V is TRBV12-3 or TRBV12-4; D could derive from TRBD1 or TRBD2 (5 bases each). V lost 8 bases and J 11 bases, leaving 15 bases between the germline ends. The CDR3 is 11 amino acids.

This chain uses TRBV12-3 or TRBV12-4 with TRBJ2-1, with TRBD1 identical over 7 bases. This CDR3 spans 15 amino acids. The V and J ends lost 2 bases and 3 bases, in that order; junction bases with no gene match: 4. CDR3 nucleotides: TGTGCCAGCAGTTTACCGGGACAGATCTACAATGAGCAGTTCTTC. Residues: CASSLPGQIYNEQFF.

CDR3: CASSYLGARYYNEQFF. For the CDR3, the DNA is TGTGCCAGCAGCTATCTGGGAGCGAGGTACTACAATGAGCAGTTCTTC. This rearrangement joins TRBV6-6 to TRBJ2-1; D is perhaps TRBD2 (5 bases). Looked up from germline, CDR1 is MNHNY and CDR2 is SVGAGI (reference sequence). Trimming took off 6 bases at V and 3 bases at J, with 18 bases between the two ends. This CDR3 region has 16 residues.

This rearrangement joins TRBV7-2 to TRBJ2-1, with 9 bases aligning to TRBD2. Germline values: CDR1 SGHTA, CDR2 FQGNSA. CDR3 size: 17 residues. The trim removed 1 base at V and 6 bases at J, leaving 10 bases unmatched. Written as DNA, the CDR3 is TGTGCCAGCAGCTTAGAATTCTGGCGGGAGGGCAGCAATGAGCAGTTCTTC. Its protein product is CASSLEFWREGSNEQFF.

This clonotype was observed a handful of times. A read error may be the cause here, since a much bigger clone is one base away. The V call is TRBV5-1, the J call TRBJ1-2, with 11 bases fitting TRBD1. Trimming at V came to 4 bases and at J to 7 bases, leaving 6 bases not matched to a gene. This CDR3 is built from 14 residues. Germline V gene lookup returns CDR1 SGHRS and CDR2 YFSETQ. The CDR3 sequence: CASSRGQGESGYTF. The CDR3, as DNA: TGCGCCAGCAGCCGGGGACAGGGGGAAAGTGGCTACACCTTC.

This clonotype was seen ten or more times. One end of the junction is discordant with germline, which a read error may explain. This chain connects TRBV9 to TRBJ2-7; TRBD1 matches at 9 bases. The CDR3 has 12 amino acids. CDR1 and CDR2 (germline): SGDLS, YYNGEE. CDR3 in DNA: TGCGCCAGCCGGGACAGGGACTACGAGCAGTACTTC. It yields the protein CASRDRDYEQYF.

In regard to this clonotype: The junction does not match germline at one end; this may be a read error. The genes are TRBV5-1 and TRBJ2-3; TRBD2 matches at 13 bases. This CDR3 is 16 amino acids long. Per the germline V gene, CDR1 is SGHRS and CDR2 is YFSETQ. The CDR3 coding sequence is TGCGCCAGCAGCCAGACACTAGCGGGGGGGCCGGATACGCGGTATTTT. Translation: CASSQTLAGGPDTRYF.

The chain employs TRBV6-2 or TRBV6-3 and TRBJ2-4; 8 bases line up with TRBD1. Trimming at V came to 4 bases and at J to 1 base, leaving 3 bases not matched to a gene. The length of the CDR3 is 15 residues. Germline assignment: CDR1 MNHEY and CDR2 SVGEGT. The CDR3, as DNA: TGTGCCAGCAGTTCGACAGGGGTGGCCAAAAACATTCAGTACTTC. Translation: CASSSTGVAKNIQYF.

The J gene is TRBJ2-1, the V gene TRBV7-2; 10 nucleotides line up with TRBD2. This CDR3 region has 17 residues. Germline CDR1 reads SGHTA; CDR2 reads FQGNSA. The junction had 12 bases not matched to a gene; V was cut back by 6 bases and J by 4 bases. The CDR3 DNA sequence: TGTGCCAGCAGTCCCCGGGGTAGCGGGGGGCCGTACAATGAGCAGTTCTTC. This sequence encodes CASSPRGSGGPYNEQFF.

This clonotype was picked up many times. The chain joins TRBV12-3 or TRBV12-4 to TRBJ2-7; 8 positions match TRBD1. CDR3 length: 14 residues. Unmatched junction bases numbered 5, after V lost 6 bases and J lost 1 base. This chain's CDR3 is CASRTGTGSYEQYF. The CDR3 DNA reads TGTGCCAGCAGAACCGGGACAGGTTCCTACGAGCAGTACTTC.

J is TRBJ2-1 and V is TRBV28; 9 bases fit TRBD2. The CDR3 loop spans 13 amino acids. Trimming removed 7 bases from V and 7 bases from J; junction bases left unmatched: 5. Germline CDR1 MDHEN, CDR2 SYDVKM. CDR3 loop: CASTLAGLNEQFF. CDR3 DNA: TGTGCCAGCACTCTAGCGGGGTTAAATGAGCAGTTCTTC.

In the case of this clonotype: This clone may be a read error of a much larger clone one base away. This rearrangement joins TRBV12-3 or TRBV12-4 to TRBJ2-4, with D perhaps matching TRBD1 (5 bases). The CDR3 runs 16 residues. The CDR3 protein is CACSKAGMRAKNIQYF. In DNA, the CDR3 is TGTGCCTGCAGCAAAGCAGGGATGAGAGCCAAAAACATTCAGTACTTC.

The V call is TRBV11-2, the J call TRBJ2-3; the match to TRBD1 covers 10 bases. V lost 3 bases, J lost 9 bases, and 15 bases stayed unmatched. The germline V gene encodes CDR1 SGHAT and CDR2 FQNNGV. The CDR3 has 17 amino acids. The CDR3 bases are TGTGCCAGCAGCTTCACAATCGGGACAGGGGCCCCCGGGACGCAGTATTTT. As protein: CASSFTIGTGAPGTQYF.

The chain links TRBV6-1 to TRBJ2-4; D not resolved. The better agreement between TRBJ2-7 and the DNA end casts doubt on the J call. CDR3 length: 13 amino acids. From germline, CDR1 is MNHNS and CDR2 SASEGT. Here the CDR3 DNA reads TGTGCCAGCAGTGACGGCACCTACTACGAGCAGTACTTC. Protein: CASSDGTYYEQYF.

As concerns this clonotype: At one boundary the junction diverges from the germline segment, which might be a read error. The V and J genes are TRBV28 and TRBJ1-6; no reliable D call. The CDR3 has 12 amino acids. CDR1 and CDR2 from the germline V gene are MDHEN and SYDVKM. Here the CDR3 reads CAGSLPPSPLHF. The CDR3 DNA reads TGTGCCGGCAGTCTCCCCCCATCACCCCTCCACTTT.

V gene TRBV4-3 combines with J gene TRBJ2-1, with 10 nucleotides matching TRBD2. The germline gives CDR1 LGHNA, CDR2 YSLEER. The CDR3 loop spans 15 amino acids. V lost 4 bases, J lost 5 bases, and 5 bases stayed unmatched. The CDR3 DNA reads TGCGCCAGCAGCCGCGGACTAGCGGTGGACAATGAGCAGTTCTTC. It encodes CASSRGLAVDNEQFF.

This clonotype has only one observation. The chain joins TRBV29-1 to TRBJ2-7, with TRBD2 identical over 13 bases. The V gene's germline CDR1 is SQVTM and CDR2 ANQGSEA. V shed 6 bases and J 7 bases; nucleotides not matched to a gene: 12. The length of the CDR3 is 15 residues. This CDR3 is CSVAGLAGDYNEQYF. The CDR3 coding sequence is TGCAGCGTAGCCGGACTAGCGGGAGACTACAATGAGCAGTACTTC.

The chain is built from TRBV6-6 and TRBJ2-1; 7 bases agree with TRBD1. V dropped 4 bases and J dropped 5; count of bases not matched to a gene: 8. Germline V lookup: CDR1 MNHNY, CDR2 SVGAGI (reference sequence). This CDR3 region has 15 residues. DNA for the CDR3: TGTGCCAGCAGTTCTTCCGGGACAGCTGACAATGAGCAGTTCTTC. Translated, it gives CASSSSGTADNEQFF.

J is TRBJ2-1 and V is TRBV20-1; 7 bases fit TRBD1. Germline V lookup: CDR1 DFQATT, CDR2 SNEGSKA (reference sequence). Trimming removed 6 bases from V and 3 bases from J; junction bases left unmatched: 11. The CDR3 consists of 15 residues. This CDR3 reads CSATTGAQLYNEQFF. CDR3 nucleotide sequence: TGCAGTGCAACCACAGGGGCCCAACTCTACAATGAGCAGTTCTTC.

Details on this clonotype: One end of the junction does not line up with germline, which may come from a read error. This chain connects TRBV7-2 to TRBJ1-1; D unclear. CDR3 size: 15 residues. Germline V gene data show CDR1 as SGHTA and CDR2 as FQGNSA. The CDR3 sequence is CASILGRELLTEAFF. Written as DNA, the CDR3 is TGTGCCAGCATCTTAGGACGGGAGCTGCTCACTGAAGCTTTCTTT.

The CDR3 sequence: CSARDLDARSYNEQFF. The CDR3 nucleotides are TGCAGTGCTAGAGATTTGGATGCGCGCTCCTACAATGAGCAGTTCTTC. This chain connects TRBV20-1 to TRBJ2-1; D unclear. The germline V gene has CDR1 DFQATT and CDR2 SNEGSKA (reference sequence). This CDR3 region has 16 residues. Trimming pared 0 bases from V and 0 bases from J, leaving 12 bases between.

This clonotype appeared a few times. V is TRBV10-3 and J is TRBJ2-5; D unresolved. The ends were cut back, 0 bases at V and 11 bases at J, with 10 bases in the middle. The CDR3 extends over 12 amino acids. CDR1 ENHRY and CDR2 SYGVKD come from the germline V gene. The CDR3 loop is CAISESVNEQYF. The CDR3 region has the DNA TGTGCCATCAGTGAGTCGGTGAATGAGCAGTACTTC.

The rearrangement uses TRBV12-5 and TRBJ2-1, with 15 nucleotides matching TRBD2. V shed 2 bases and J 5 bases; nucleotides not matched to a gene: 10. The CDR3 length is 19 residues. Looked up from germline, CDR1 is LGHNT and CDR2 is FRNRAP. CDR3 bases: TGTGCTAGTGGTTTGCCGGGGACTAGCGGGGGGATCTCTGACAATGAGCAGTTCTTC. This translates into CASGLPGTSGGISDNEQFF.